A selection of T cell receptor beta chains follows, all from one sample in a study of blood T cells in healthy people across ages. A single record per CDR3 protein comes from TCRdb applying MiXCR to the 5' RACE reads. Here the sample spans some 1.8 million distinct CDR3 sequences, 39% being singletons. The specimen was blood. All receptors derive from a human donor in good health. CDR3s include the opening cysteine and the closing phenylalanine or tryptophan. Fields, in order: J gene, V gene, D gene, clone size, CDR3 protein, CDR3 DNA. D genes are given only for firm matches. The size entry is marked missing in some rows and otherwise reads once, few, many or a size class.

>TRBJ1-3|TRBV6-5|NA|once
CASSYSPESARSGNTIYF
TGTGCCAGCAGTTACTCCCCAGAATCAGCGAGATCTGGAAACACCATATATTTT
>TRBJ2-7|TRBV6-1|NA|many
CASSETETYEQYF
TGTGCCAGCAGTGAAACAGAAACCTACGAGCAGTACTTC
>TRBJ2-1|TRBV21-1|NA|NA
CASSKDKRGSYNEQFF
TGTGCCAGCAGCAAAGATAAGCGGGGCTCCTACAATGAGCAGTTCTTC
>TRBJ1-2|TRBV6-5|NA|few
CASTYLRQSLYGYTF
TGTGCCAGCACTTACCTACGACAGTCTCTCTATGGCTACACCTTC
>TRBJ1-6|TRBV27|TRBD1|few
CASSTPGRDSGNSPLHF
TGTGCCAGCAGCACTCCTGGACGGGACAGCGGTAATTCACCCCTCCACTTT
>TRBJ2-7|TRBV20-1|TRBD1|NA
CSARPQGYSSYEQYF
TGCAGTGCTAGACCACAGGGGTACAGCTCCTACGAGCAGTACTTC
>TRBJ1-2|TRBV5-6|TRBD1|NA
CASSLEAGTGYYGYTF
TGTGCCAGCAGCTTGGAAGCGGGGACAGGGTATTATGGCTACACCTTC
>TRBJ1-1|TRBV11-2|NA|few
CASSSSGHLAFF
TGTGCCAGCAGCTCCTCGGGGCATTTGGCTTTCTTT
>TRBJ2-5|TRBV7-2|TRBD2|NA
CASSSGGASETQYF
TGTGCCAGCAGCTCCGGGGGGGCAAGTGAGACCCAGTACTTC
>TRBJ2-1|TRBV12-3/TRBV12-4|NA|NA
CASSSLGDSYNEQFF
TGTGCCAGCAGTTCCCTCGGGGATTCCTACAATGAGCAGTTCTTC
>TRBJ1-2|TRBV6-5|NA|NA
CASSYGGGRSGYTF
TGTGCCAGCAGTTACGGGGGAGGAAGATCCGGCTACACCTTC
>TRBJ2-1|TRBV11-2|TRBD2|few
CASSLVGNIAGEQFF
TGTGCCAGCAGCTTAGTTGGCAATATAGCGGGTGAGCAGTTCTTC
>TRBJ1-1|TRBV24-1|NA|NA
CATSDLLGEAFF
TGTGCCACCAGTGATTTACTGGGAGAAGCTTTCTTT
>TRBJ1-2|TRBV29-1|NA|few
CSVEENTGYTF
TGCAGCGTTGAAGAGAACACTGGCTACACCTTC
>TRBJ2-5|TRBV29-1|NA|NA
CSVDGSWASSPGETQYF
TGCAGCGTTGATGGGAGCTGGGCTAGCAGCCCGGGGGAGACCCAGTACTTC
>TRBJ2-7|TRBV7-2|TRBD2|many
CASSVRGGDEQYF
TGTGCCAGCAGCGTTCGGGGGGGCGATGAGCAGTACTTC
>TRBJ1-1|TRBV29-1|NA|many
CSVGDTEAFF
TGCAGCGTTGGGGACACTGAAGCTTTCTTT
>TRBJ2-3|TRBV5-1|NA|NA
CASSPDSATQYF
TGCGCCAGCAGCCCGGACAGTGCTACGCAGTATTTT
>TRBJ2-7|TRBV29-1|NA|many
CSVAGTGDSYEQYF
TGCAGCGTGGCCGGGACGGGAGACTCCTACGAGCAGTACTTC
>TRBJ2-7|TRBV14|NA|NA
CASSALRGFYEQYF
TGTGCCAGCAGCGCTCTACGGGGTTTTTACGAGCAGTACTTC
>TRBJ2-1|TRBV18|NA|NA
CASSPGSPGTYNEQFF
TGTGCCAGCTCACCAGGTAGCCCGGGTACTTACAATGAGCAGTTCTTC
>TRBJ2-1|TRBV9|NA|NA
CASSVRGLTSYNEQFF
TGTGCCAGCAGCGTAAGGGGTCTGACCTCCTACAATGAGCAGTTCTTC
>TRBJ1-1|TRBV20-1|NA|NA
CSASQALRGAEAFF
TGCAGTGCTAGTCAGGCTTTAAGGGGAGCTGAAGCTTTCTTT
>TRBJ1-5|TRBV20-1|NA|NA
CSARDQSFYSNQPQHF
TGCAGTGCTAGAGATCAATCCTTCTATAGCAATCAGCCCCAGCATTTT
>TRBJ1-5|TRBV20-1|NA|once
CSASSSFGAEQPQHF
TGCAGTGCTAGCAGTAGTTTCGGCGCGGAACAGCCCCAGCATTTT
>TRBJ2-3|TRBV6-5|TRBD2|few
CASSLTSGLATDTQYF
TGTGCCAGCAGTTTAACCTCGGGACTAGCAACAGATACGCAGTATTTT
>TRBJ2-7|TRBV7-9|NA|once
CATSGQVGGYEQYF
TGTGCCACCAGTGGCCAAGTAGGTGGCTACGAGCAGTACTTC
>TRBJ2-7|TRBV7-2|NA|few
CASSITPGGSSYEQYF
TGTGCCAGCAGCATTACTCCAGGGGGGAGCTCCTACGAGCAGTACTTC
>TRBJ2-1|TRBV7-3|TRBD2|many
CASSHSGSEQFF
TGTGCCAGCAGCCATAGCGGGAGTGAGCAGTTCTTC
>TRBJ2-1|TRBV20-1|TRBD2|NA
CSARDQGRGGDDEQFF
TGCAGTGCTAGAGATCAAGGGCGGGGGGGCGACGATGAGCAGTTCTTC
>TRBJ1-5|TRBV4-3|TRBD1|few
CASSQDWGQSVQPQHF
TGCGCCAGCAGCCAAGATTGGGGACAGTCCGTACAGCCCCAGCATTTT
>TRBJ2-7|TRBV5-1|NA|few
CASSLSRQGSHEQYF
TGCGCCAGCAGCTTGTCCCGGCAGGGGTCCCACGAGCAGTACTTC
>TRBJ1-5|TRBV5-5|NA|NA
CASSLGDTYQPQHF
TGTGCCAGCAGCCTGGGGGACACCTATCAGCCCCAGCATTTT
>TRBJ2-7|TRBV6-6|TRBD2|few
CASTKRGGSYEQYF
TGTGCCAGCACGAAGCGGGGGGGCTCCTACGAGCAGTACTTC
>TRBJ1-5|TRBV7-9|TRBD1|NA
CASSPGQGLYSNQPQHF
TGTGCCAGCAGCCCCGGACAGGGACTATATAGCAATCAGCCCCAGCATTTT
>TRBJ2-7|TRBV7-9|NA|NA
CASSSGGALSYEQYF
TGTGCCAGCAGCTCTGGAGGAGCACTGTCGTACGAGCAGTACTTC
>TRBJ1-5|TRBV7-9|NA|few
CASSLVGLINQPQHF
TGTGCCAGCAGCTTAGTGGGACTGATCAATCAGCCCCAGCATTTT
>TRBJ2-5|TRBV7-6|NA|few
CASSLGGTAVEQYF
TGTGCCAGCAGCTTAGGCGGGACGGCTGTTGAGCAGTACTTC